This T cell receptor (beta chain) was retrieved from a study of OX40 agonist ivuxolimab in advanced cancers. Whole-study context: Dosing consisted of intravenous ivuxolimab at 0.01 to 10 mg/kg every 2 weeks. Patients were 65% to 85% male with ages roughly 20 to 85, mean about 60.

Assay: immunoSEQ multiplex PCR; the TCRdb copy retains only in-frame clones and omits some. In the table there are 45,000 to 55,000 clones, roughly 87% of which are singletons. Concerning this clone itself: As yet, its antigen is unknown.

Findings and caveats of the study: More expanded clones were found, on average, in CD8+ than in CD4+ T cells. Clonal expansion was seen in CD4+ and CD8+ blood T cells by week 6 at 0.1 to 3.0 mg/kg.

The length of the CDR3 is 13 residues. Deletions cut 3 bases from V and 8 bases from J, with 14 bases between. The V gene's germline CDR1 is MGHRA and CDR2 YSYEKL. The chain couples TRBV4-1 to TRBJ2-7; a possible D gene is TRBD1 (5 bases). The receptor was derived from an adult with an advanced solid tumor such as melanoma, head and neck, liver or kidney cancer. The starting material was CD4+ or CD8+ T cells sorted from blood, obtained in a trial of the OX40 agonist ivuxolimab. The CDR3 DNA reads TGCGCCAGCAGCCAGGCCCAATGGGGCCAGCAGTACTTC. Translating it yields CASSQAQWGQQYF.